This record covers a single T cell receptor beta chain. Germline V gene data show CDR1 as SGDLS and CDR2 as YYNGEE. CDR3 length equals 15 residues. Trimming took off 0 bases at V and 3 bases at J, with 11 bases between the two ends. The data are from a study of technical replicates of blood from several donors. Measured with immunoSEQ multiplex PCR; TCRdb has only the in-frame clones, and not every one. The profile covers approximately 87,000 clones, with 85% to 95% appearing a single time and around 0.3% taken by the ten largest. The source of this sequence is a human donor in good health. V and J are TRBV9 and TRBJ2-3, with TRBD1 as a possible D gene (5 bases). What was sequenced was T cells isolated from PBMCs. CDR3 residues: CASSVGVGPTDTQYF. DNA of the CDR3: TGTGCCAGCAGCGTAGGGGTGGGGCCAACAGATACGCAGTATTTT.